Included here is one T cell receptor (beta chain) sequence, with context. Its antigen is not identified. These data originate in a study of T cell responses to AZD1222 COVID-19 vaccine. Study-level points and caveats: Across spike, vaccine-associated CD4 TCRs were found, dominant at 160-218 and 743-854. Repertoire samples came only from after the peak T cell response.

Germline loops: CDR1 SGHVS, CDR2 FQNEAQ. The J segment lost 3 bases and the V segment lost 5 bases, leaving 5 bases of the junction unmatched. CDR3 size: 16 residues. Assay used: immunoSEQ multiplex PCR; TCRdb lists only in-frame clones, some missing. The sample shows 130,000 to 150,000 clones, around 86% of them seen only once. The clonotype originates from an adult in good health. V gene TRBV7-8 combines with J gene TRBJ1-5, with 12 positions matching TRBD1. The input for sequencing was peripheral blood, taken on day 0 of MenACWY control vaccination. The CDR3 loop is CASSPGQGASNQPQHF. The CDR3 nucleotides read TGTGCCAGCAGCCCGGGACAGGGGGCTTCCAATCAGCCCCAGCATTTT.